A single sample is the source of the 13 T cell receptor beta chains below, sequenced in a study of blood T cell repertoires in COVID-19. Clones were read by immunoSEQ multiplex PCR, and TCRdb kept only the in-frame ones, dropping some. The top ten clones hold less than 15% of a sample with under 300,000 clones, around nine tenths of them seen once. The sample was peripheral blood. The receptors come from a woman between 65 and 79 years old with COVID-19, enrolled during active disease.

A note on this clone: This specimen includes other DNA sequences encoding the same CDR3. The chain carries TRBV24-1 and TRBJ2-5; 9 bases are shared with TRBD1. Germline V gene sequence: CDR1 KGHDR, CDR2 SFDVKD. The ends lost 7 bases at V and 0 bases at J; junction bases unmatched: 5. The CDR3 contains 15 residues. The CDR3 loop is CATSDGQGNQETQYF. Here the CDR3 DNA reads TGTGCCACCAGCGATGGACAGGGGAACCAAGAGACCCAGTACTTC.

The CDR3 protein is CASSYTGYNEKLFF. CDR3 bases: TGTGCCAGCAGTTACACGGGTTATAATGAAAAACTGTTTTTT. The chain joins TRBV6-5 to TRBJ1-4; D uncertain. V dropped 2 bases and J dropped 4 bases, with 8 bases sitting between them. In germline, CDR1 is MNHEY, CDR2 SVGAGI. The CDR3 covers 14 residues.

The chain has TRBV7-9 and TRBJ2-7; D is perhaps TRBD2 (6 bases). This CDR3 has 15 residues. V was trimmed by 1 base and J by 7 bases, leaving 17 bases between them. CDR1 and CDR2 (germline): SEHNR, FQNEAQ (reference sequence). CDR3 nucleotides: TGTGCCAGCAGCTTAGGCGGGGCCCCTGACGTGGAGCAGTACTTC. This translates into CASSLGGAPDVEQYF.

The chain carries TRBV12-3 or TRBV12-4 and TRBJ1-1; perhaps TRBD1 as D (5 bases). This CDR3 spans 11 amino acids. V lost 4 bases and J 10 bases, leaving 10 bases between the germline ends. Here the CDR3 reads CASSWAGLAFF. The CDR3 DNA reads TGTGCCAGCAGTTGGGCAGGGTTAGCTTTCTTT.

This rearrangement joins TRBV18 to TRBJ1-6; TRBD1 agrees at 8 bases. CDR1 KGHSH and CDR2 LQKENI come from the germline V gene. The V segment lost 6 bases and the J segment 10 bases; nucleotides outside the gene matches: 20. The CDR3 loop spans 18 amino acids. In DNA, the CDR3 is TGTGCCAGCTCGCGGGATTACCCAGGGGGCGGCCGAGGATCACCCCTCCACTTT. This codes for CASSRDYPGGGRGSPLHF.

The chain joins TRBV27 to TRBJ2-7; maybe TRBD2 (6 bases). The CDR3 contains 14 residues. CDR1 MNHEY and CDR2 SMNVEV come from the germline V gene (reference sequence). With 6 bases removed from V and 3 bases from J, the gap between germline ends came to 15 bases. CDR3 nucleotide sequence: TGTGCCAGCAGCTCTGGAAGGCGGGGCTACGAGCAGTACTTC. It is translated as CASSSGRRGYEQYF.

This clone showed up just once. The V call is TRBV5-6, the J call TRBJ1-5; 8 bases map to TRBD1. The J segment lost 0 bases and the V segment lost 1 base, leaving 6 bases of the junction unmatched. This CDR3 region has 17 residues. CDR1 is SGHDT and CDR2 is YYEEEE in the germline V gene. The CDR3 DNA reads as TGTGCCAGCAGCTTGTACCGCGGACAGGGTAGCAATCAGCCCCAGCATTTT. It yields the protein CASSLYRGQGSNQPQHF. The full variable domain, in which reference TRBV5-6 and TRBJ1-5 provide the parts outside the CDR3, is DAGVTQSPTHLIKTRGQQVTLRCSPKSGHDTVSWYQQALGQGPQFIFQYYEEEERQRGNFPDRFSGHQFPNYSSELNVNALLLGDSALYLCASSLYRGQGSNQPQHFGDGTRLSIL.

The CDR3 DNA follows: TGTGCCAGCAGCCCCTCCCCGGGGGTTTACTACGAGCAGTACTTC. Translated, it gives CASSPSPGVYYEQYF. V and J are TRBV3-1 (or the pseudogene TRBV3-2) and TRBJ2-7; possible D gene TRBD2, 6 bases. V was clipped by 4 bases and J by 3 bases, with 16 bases between them. The CDR3 contains 15 residues. Germline CDR1 and CDR2: LGHDT and YNNKEL (reference sequence).

The rearrangement links TRBV4-3 to TRBJ1-1; D is possibly TRBD1 (5 bases). This CDR3 has 13 residues. Germline V gives CDR1 LGHNA, CDR2 YSLEER. Trimming pared 1 base from V and 5 bases from J, leaving 8 bases between. This CDR3 is CASSQGRVTEAFF. CDR3 nucleotides: TGCGCCAGCAGCCAAGGCAGGGTTACTGAAGCTTTCTTT.

The chain joins TRBV7-9 to TRBJ1-2, with D possibly matching TRBD1 (6 bases). Trimming took off 5 bases at V and 8 bases at J, with 24 bases between the two ends. CDR1 and CDR2 from the germline V gene are SEHNR and FQNEAQ (reference sequence). The CDR3 consists of 16 residues. Here the CDR3 reads CASSPGGGLVYEGYTF. CDR3 coding DNA: TGTGCCAGCAGCCCAGGCGGGGGCTTGGTGTATGAAGGCTACACCTTC.

V is TRBV5-1 and J is TRBJ2-2, with 12 bases matching TRBD2. This CDR3 is built from 17 residues. The junction had 8 bases not matched to a gene; V was cut back by 4 bases and J by 4 bases. Per the germline V gene, CDR1 is SGHRS and CDR2 is YFSETQ. In DNA, the CDR3 is TGCGCCAGCAGCCGCGGGGCTAGCGGGGGGGCCACCGGGGAGCTGTTTTTT. Translating gives CASSRGASGGATGELFF. Full variable domain (remainder filled in from reference TRBV5-1 and TRBJ2-2): KAGVTQTPRYLIKTRGQQVTLSCSPISGHRSVSWYQQTPGQGLQFLFEYFSETQRNKGNFPGRFSGRQFSNSRSEMNVSTLELGDSALYLCASSRGASGGATGELFFGEGSRLTVL.

On this clone itself: The CDR3 does not end in the conserved phenylalanine or tryptophan, so this is likely a read error. Because the CDR3's place on the DNA is in doubt, the DNA is left out and the CDR3 is given as listed by TCRdb. The chain is built from TRBV6-4 and TRBJ1-1. The CDR3 comprises 10 residues, both ends counted. The germline V gene has CDR1 MRHNA and CDR2 SNTAGT. This CDR3 is CASSDSKRSV.

The gene calls are TRBV10-3 and TRBJ2-7, with D tentatively TRBD2 (6 bases). Deletions cut 6 bases from V and 0 bases from J, with 18 bases between. Germline V lookup: CDR1 ENHRY, CDR2 SYGVKD. The CDR3 consists of 16 residues. CDR3 bases: TGTGCCATCAGAGGTACGGATGGGGGGAGCTCCTACGAGCAGTACTTC. This translates into CAIRGTDGGSSYEQYF.